This T cell receptor (beta chain) was sequenced during a study of regulatory T cells in long-lasting Graves disease. This clonotype occurred many times. The antigen is not known. The study's findings and limits: When disease was persistent, TRBV28, TRBJ1-2 and TRBJ2-5 were the favored segments.

J lost 5 bases, V lost 4 bases, and 5 bases had no gene match. The CDR3 spans 14 residues. The germline V gene has CDR1 MNHEY and CDR2 SMNVEV (reference sequence). Regarding time point: newly diagnosed GD, antithyroid drugs for less than 3 months. Scientists built the TCR library using RNA that was extracted from PBMCs. Arm-PCR of CDR3 regions and iRepertoire HTBI primers were used to build TCR beta libraries. TCRdb independently ran MiXCR on the multiplex PCR reads; one entry per CDR3 protein. The sample records 400,000 to 500,000 distinct CDR3 sequences, approximately 14% being singletons. This sample was shared with a second study, whose subject was T cells in Graves' hyperthyroidism and ophthalmopathy. From that study: Those patients with uncontrolled infection, other autoimmune disease, pregnancy or lactation were excluded. Diagnoses were made from clinical symptoms, serum measures (thyroxine and TRAb), thyroid ultrasound and orbital computed tomography.

This clonotype originated in a woman between 50 and 59 years old with Graves disease. This chain uses TRBV27 with TRBJ2-1; TRBD1 aligns across 7 bases. Sequenced material: peripheral blood mononuclear cells (PBMCs), taken at new diagnosis, from a patient treated with antithyroid drugs. The CDR3: CASSYRDSDNEQFF. DNA for the CDR3: TGTGCCAGCAGTTACCGGGACAGTGACAATGAGCAGTTCTTC.